The entry below gives a single T cell receptor (beta chain) sequence along with its context. The data originate from a study of blood T cell repertoires in COVID-19. The wider study: Cohort 3 donors counted as recovered after two negative PCRs, clearance, or resolved symptoms. From T cells, B-cell-depleted T cells, or PBMCs came the material, which was cDNA or gDNA.

Living in about two dozen US areas, the participants were between about 18 and 100 years of age. Clinical histories supplied by participants themselves formed the basis of cohort assignment. Generated by immunoSEQ multiplex PCR, the TCRdb table keeps only in-frame clones and is missing some. The sample records around 360,000 clones, 70% to 90% being singletons. The TCR sequence derives from a middle-aged man in a cohort exposed to, infected with or recovered from COVID-19 (not recorded which). The sample taken for sequencing was PBMCs or T cells enriched from blood (not recorded which).

The CDR3: CASSLRSYYGYTF. The CDR3 nucleotides are TGTGCCAGCAGTTTACGCAGTTACTATGGCTACACCTTC. This chain connects TRBV28 to TRBJ1-2; D is unresolved. Germline-derived CDR1 and CDR2 are MDHEN and SYDVKM. The CDR3 contains 13 residues. Trimming took off 2 bases at V and 3 bases at J, with 7 bases between the two ends.